The following is a T cell receptor (beta chain) sequence with its context. Antigen unknown. The entry originates in a study of T cells in narcolepsy. Points from the study as a whole: HCRT-specific and TRIB2-specific autoreactive clonotypes appeared among same-patient CSF and blood CD4+ clonotypes.

This table comes from immunoSEQ multiplex PCR, and its TCRdb copy is limited to in-frame clones, with some not included. The profile shows about 15,000 clones, 65% to 90% of them singletons. The V end lost 3 bases, the J end lost 2 bases, and 4 bases lay between the germline ends. The CDR3 extends over 13 amino acids. Germline assignment: CDR1 ENHRY and CDR2 SYGVKD. The rearrangement links TRBV10-3 to TRBJ2-2; no definite D call. The sequenced sample consisted of memory (CD45RA-) CD4+ T cells from blood. This TCR derives from a human donor in good health. The CDR3 region has the DNA TGTGCCATCAGTGACACCAACACCGGGGAGCTGTTTTTT. This codes for CAISDTNTGELFF.